This T cell receptor beta chain was sequenced for a study of radiotherapy plus CTLA-4 blockade in lung cancer. This clone has only one observation. Its antigen is not identified. Germline V gene sequence: CDR1 WSHSY, CDR2 SAAADI. The CDR3 has 14 residues. V dropped 6 bases and J dropped 6; count of bases not matched to a gene: 5. Assay used: immunoSEQ multiplex PCR; TCRdb lists only in-frame clones, some missing. Of fewer than 150,000 clones listed, nearly 80% are singletons. Study-wide results and limits: How blood T cell clones changed early, along with interferon-beta, reportedly forecast response best.

The sequencing used peripheral blood, collected from a patient treated with radiotherapy plus ipilimumab. The chain carries TRBV10-2 and TRBJ2-1; 10 bases fit TRBD2. This TCR was recovered from a human donor with non-small cell lung cancer who had a partial response to radiotherapy plus ipilimumab. The CDR3 DNA reads as TGCGCCAGCAGCGCCGGGACTAGCGCCAATGAGCAGTTCTTC. Translating it yields CASSAGTSANEQFF.